These 27 T cell receptor beta chains were sequenced from one sample in a study of tumor and adjacent non-tumor tissue in lung cancer (dated by TCRdb to the late 2010s). RNA was isolated from bulk, unsorted tissue, and RNA quality was assessed with a NanoDrop ND-1000 and an Agilent 2100. The library came from multiplex PCR. The instrument was an Illumina HiSeq 2500. TCRbeta libraries were constructed through three rounds of nested PCR with primers (Table S4) according to protocols adapted from ARM-PCR. TCRdb reanalyzed the raw reads on its own, using fastp at Q25 for trimming and MiXCR for clone calling, and kept in-frame beta chains. Entries are consolidated by CDR3 protein sequence, retaining the most common genes and DNA. This sample holds tens of thousands of distinct CDR3 sequences; just under 60% were observed only once. Around 20% of the sample belongs to the ten largest clones. The source material was lung tumor tissue. These receptors all come from a man in his forties or fifties with non-small cell lung cancer.

This clonotype is deemed medium-sized (0.01 to 0.1%). The chain has TRBV11-2 and TRBJ2-7; D gene uncertain. The CDR3 runs to 14 residues. V gave up 5 bases and J gave up 3 bases, with 14 bases separating them. Germline values: CDR1 SGHAT, CDR2 FQNNGV. The CDR3 coding sequence is TGTGCCAGCAGCCTACAGACGGAATACTACGAGCAGTACTTC. Translating it yields CASSLQTEYYEQYF.

This clonotype was counted a few times. One end of the junction varies from germline; a read error may be responsible. V and J are TRBV5-1 and TRBJ2-3; possible D gene TRBD1, 6 bases. Germline CDR1 and CDR2: SGHRS and YFSETQ. The CDR3 contains 15 residues. CDR3 region: CASSSPTGRADTQCF. The CDR3 nucleotides are TGCGCCAGCAGCTCCCCGACAGGCCGGGCAGATACGCAGTGTTTT.

On this clonotype itself: A much larger clone differs by one base, so this may be a read error. The chain has TRBV28 and TRBJ2-1; the match to TRBD2 covers 8 bases. The germline V gene encodes CDR1 MDHEN and CDR2 SYDVKM. The CDR3 covers 15 residues. The CDR3 region has the DNA TGTGTCAGCAGCCCGGGAGGGCCGAAATACAATGAGCAGTTCTTC. The encoded protein is CVSSPGGPKYNEQFF.

This sequence joins TRBV11-2 and TRBJ2-7; either TRBD1 or TRBD2 may supply D (6 bases each). V lost 0 bases to trimming and J lost 7 bases, with 13 bases between them. The CDR3 runs 14 residues. CDR1 and CDR2 from the germline V gene are SGHAT and FQNNGV. The CDR3 here is CASSLDPGASEQYF. CDR3 coding DNA: TGTGCCAGCAGCTTAGATCCGGGGGCCAGTGAGCAGTACTTC. Full variable domain (remainder filled in from reference TRBV11-2 and TRBJ2-7): EAGVAQSPRYKIIEKRQSVAFWCNPISGHATLYWYQQILGQGPKLLIQFQNNGVVDDSQLPKDRFSAERLKGVDSTLKIQPAKLEDSAVYLCASSLDPGASEQYFGPGTRLTVT.

A note on this clonotype: The junction does not match germline at one end; this may be a read error. The chain couples TRBV10-3 to TRBJ1-2; 8 nucleotides line up with TRBD1. Germline V gene data show CDR1 as ENHRY and CDR2 as SYGVKD. The CDR3 is made up of 15 amino acids. The CDR3 nucleotides read TGTGCCATCAATGAGAAGGCAGGGGGCAGTTATGGCTACATCTTC. Amino acid sequence: CAINEKAGGSYGYIF.

This clonotype was detected many times. CDR3 amino acids: CASSQASRANTGELFF. The CDR3 DNA is TGTGCCAGCAGCCAAGCTTCCAGAGCGAACACCGGGGAGCTGTTTTTT. The chain joins TRBV4-2 to TRBJ2-2; D uncertain. From germline, CDR1 is LGHNA and CDR2 YNFKEQ. V was cut by 1 base and J by 0 bases, with 9 bases left in between. The CDR3 spans 16 residues.

This clonotype has ten or more counts. The rearrangement links TRBV6-6 to TRBJ2-3; the D is unclear. Trimming removed 0 bases at V and 1 base at J, with 8 bases between. The CDR3 is 15 amino acids. Germline V gene sequence: CDR1 MNHNY, CDR2 SVGAGI (reference sequence). CDR3 sequence reads: CASSYSYWGTDTQYF. In nucleotides, the CDR3 is TGTGCCAGCAGTTACTCTTACTGGGGCACAGATACGCAGTATTTT.

For this clonotype: The junction departs from germline at one end; a sequencing error may be responsible. CDR3 sequence reads: CASSGKGGTEVFF. For the CDR3, the DNA is TGTGCCAGCAGCGGTAAAGGGGGCACTGAAGTTTTCTTT. The J gene is TRBJ1-1, the V gene TRBV11-2; the match to TRBD1 covers 7 bases. The CDR3 is 13 amino acids. Germline CDR1 is SGHAT and CDR2 is FQNNGV.

About this clonotype: One end of the junction varies from germline; a read error may be responsible. This chain uses TRBV6-1 with TRBJ2-7; the D gene could be TRBD1 or TRBD2 (7 bases each). Germline CDR1 is MNHNS and CDR2 is SASEGT. This CDR3 has 15 residues. This chain's CDR3 is CAGTTSAQGRGERYF. The CDR3 nucleotides read TGTGCCGGCACTACTAGCGCACAGGGGAGAGGCGAGCGGTACTTC.

With regard to this clonotype: This may come from a read error, since a much larger clone is one base off. This chain connects TRBV5-4 to TRBJ2-3; unclear D gene. Trimming left V 2 bases short and J 0 bases short, with 22 bases between. This CDR3 comprises 19 residues. CDR1 and CDR2 (germline): SGHNT, YYREEE (reference sequence). The chain's CDR3 is CASSLNHPTRHSSTDTQYF. CDR3 nucleotide sequence: TGTGCCAGCAGCTTAAACCACCCAACCCGTCACTCTAGCACAGATACGCAGTATTTT. The entire variable domain, with the rest obtained from reference TRBV5-4 and TRBJ2-3, is as follows: ETGVTQSPTHLIKTRGQQVTLRCSSQSGHNTVSWYQQALGQGPQFIFQYYREEENGRGNFPPRFSGLQFPNYSSELNVNALELDDSALYLCASSLNHPTRHSSTDTQYFGPGTRLTVL.

The chain is built from TRBV21-1 and TRBJ2-1; the table gives TRBD2 as D, unverified against the DNA. TRBV21-1 is a listed pseudogene. This CDR3 is built from 13 residues. The CDR3 reads CASLSWTYNEQFF. In DNA, the CDR3 is TGTGCCAGCCTTAGCTGGACTTACAATGAGCAGTTCTTC.

About this clonotype: An end of the junction differs from the germline gene, which may be a read error. The V call is TRBV4-1, the J call TRBJ1-2; D possibly corresponds to TRBD1 (5 bases). The CDR3 is 13 residues long. Germline values: CDR1 MGHRA, CDR2 YSYEKL. CDR3 sequence: CASSPRTFDSYTF. The CDR3 nucleotides read TGCGCCAGCAGCCCCCGGACCTTCGACAGCTACACCTTT.

The V and J genes are TRBV29-1 and TRBJ2-7; possibly TRBD1 for D (6 bases). Germline V gene sequence: CDR1 SQVTM, CDR2 ANQGSEA. The length of the CDR3 is 14 residues. Trimming pared 6 bases from V and 5 bases from J, leaving 20 bases between. The CDR3 nucleotides read TGCAGCGTAGTTACAGGGACACGCTTCAACGAGCAGTACTTC. As protein: CSVVTGTRFNEQYF.

This clonotype was observed once. Compared with germline, one end of the junction differs, possibly owing to a read error. The genes are TRBV11-3 and TRBJ2-3; 10 bases match TRBD2. This CDR3 has 17 residues. Per the germline V gene, CDR1 is SGHNT and CDR2 is YENEEA. CDR3 protein: CASSEGTSAGYTGTQYF. The CDR3, as DNA: TGTGCCAGCAGCGAAGGGACTAGCGCGGGATACACAGGTACGCAGTATTTT.

This clonotype has only a few counts. The V and J genes are TRBV24-1 and TRBJ2-5; 11 bases line up with TRBD1. Germline trimming cut 7 bases from V and 2 bases from J; bases unmatched to any gene: 8. Per the germline V gene, CDR1 is KGHDR and CDR2 is SFDVKD. The CDR3 is 16 amino acids. Here the CDR3 DNA reads TGTGCCACCAGCCTGGGACAGGGGGTAGGGCAAGAGACCCAGTACTTC. This sequence encodes CATSLGQGVGQETQYF.

In regard to this clonotype: At one boundary the junction diverges from the germline segment, which might be a read error. V gene TRBV2 combines with J gene TRBJ1-3; D is ambiguous. This CDR3 is built from 13 residues. Germline assignment: CDR1 SNHLY and CDR2 FYNNEI. The CDR3 DNA sequence: TGTGTCAGCGCCCAGGACTCTGGAGACACCATATATTTT. Protein product: CVSAQDSGDTIYF.

As concerns this clonotype: Since a much larger clone is just one base distant, this may be a read error. The chain has TRBV6-6 and TRBJ2-1, with TRBD1 matching over 9 bases. The CDR3 has 15 amino acids. V shed 6 bases and J 4 bases; nucleotides not matched to a gene: 7. The germline CDR1 and CDR2 sequences are MNHNY and SVGAGI (reference sequence). DNA of the CDR3: TGTGCCAGCAGGACCGTGACAGGGGGTTACAATGAGCAGTTCTTC. It translates to CASRTVTGGYNEQFF.

Points on this clonotype: At one boundary the junction diverges from the germline segment, which might be a read error. V gene TRBV5-1 combines with J gene TRBJ2-5; weak D call: TRBD2 (6 bases). Looked up from germline, CDR1 is SGHRS and CDR2 is YFSETQ. The CDR3 is 16 amino acids. The CDR3 bases are TGCACCAGCAGCCTGGGACTGGCGAGATACCAAGAGACCCAGTACTTC. It yields the protein CTSSLGLARYQETQYF.

This clonotype was detected only a few times. The V and J genes are TRBV25-1 and TRBJ2-3, with 8 bases identical to TRBD1. J was trimmed by 5 bases and V by 3 bases; bases with no gene match: 13. Germline-derived CDR1 and CDR2 are MGHDK and SYGVNS. CDR3 length: 17 amino acids. The CDR3 DNA reads as TGTGCCAGCAGTGATTTCACCCGGGACAGGTATAGAGATACGCAGTATTTT. Translation: CASSDFTRDRYRDTQYF.

Remarks on this clonotype: Compared with germline, one end of the junction differs, possibly owing to a read error. This sequence joins TRBV11-1 and TRBJ2-7; D remains ambiguous. This CDR3 region has 13 residues. CDR1 and CDR2 from the germline V gene are SGHAT and FQDESV (reference sequence). CDR3 region: CASSLSELLEQHF. The CDR3 DNA follows: TGTGCCAGTAGCTTATCGGAACTCTTGGAGCAGCACTTC.

This clonotype was detected many times. The DNA of the CDR3 is TGTGCCAGCACCGCGGGCGCAACTAATGAAAAACTGTTTTTT. This translates into CASTAGATNEKLFF. The rearrangement uses TRBV12-3 or TRBV12-4 and TRBJ1-4; D remains ambiguous. The length of the CDR3 is 14 residues. The V and J ends lost 7 bases and 0 bases respectively, with 9 bases between them.

This clonotype was observed at least ten times. V is TRBV28 and J is TRBJ2-1; 13 positions match TRBD2. The length of the CDR3 is 16 residues. Germline assignment: CDR1 MDHEN and CDR2 SYDVKM. The junction had 6 bases not matched to a gene; V was cut back by 3 bases and J by 7 bases. In nucleotides, the CDR3 is TGTGCCAGCAGTTTTCTACTAGCGGGGGGGCAGAATGAGCAGTTCTTC. As protein: CASSFLLAGGQNEQFF.

This clonotype was counted a single time. The DNA of the CDR3 is TGTGCCAGCAGCCAAGAGATAGGGAGCTACACCTTC. It codes for CASSQEIGSYTF. The V call is TRBV5-5, the J call TRBJ1-2; D gene uncertain. CDR3 size: 12 residues. V lost 4 bases, J lost 9 bases, and 13 bases lay in between. CDR1 is SGHKS, CDR2 YYEKEE, per germline (reference sequence).

There are many counts of this clonotype. Compared with germline, one end of the junction differs, possibly owing to a read error. V usage is TRBV29-1 and J usage is TRBJ2-5, with D tentatively TRBD1 (5 bases). Per germline, CDR1 SQVTM and CDR2 ANQGSEA. This CDR3 spans 14 amino acids. The DNA for the CDR3 is TGCGGCGTCCCCCCCAGACTGGCAGGGGAGACCCAGTACTTC. It encodes CGVPPRLAGETQYF.

With regard to this clonotype: Just one base apart from a much larger clone, this may be a read error. The chain uses TRBV10-3 and TRBJ2-5; 7 bases are shared with TRBD1. The germline V gene encodes CDR1 ENHRY and CDR2 SYGVKD. The CDR3 runs 14 residues. The CDR3 spells CVISFRDSGETQYF. CDR3 coding DNA: TGTGTCATCAGTTTCCGGGACAGTGGGGAGACCCAGTACTTC.

As regards this clonotype: One base away lies a much larger clone, so this may be a sequencing read error. The chain is built from TRBV12-3 or TRBV12-4 and TRBJ1-3, with 8 positions matching TRBD1. The CDR3 loop spans 15 amino acids. The CDR3 reads CASRGDRTSGNTTYF. The CDR3 DNA sequence: TGTGCCAGCAGGGGGGACAGGACCTCTGGAAACACCACATATTTT.

Details on this clonotype: An end of the junction differs from the germline gene, which may be a read error. This chain connects TRBV12-3 or TRBV12-4 to TRBJ1-2; D remains ambiguous. The CDR3 totals 12 residues. CDR3 DNA: TGTGCCAGCACTTTCAGCCTTTCTGGCTACAGCTTC. This translates into CASTFSLSGYSF.